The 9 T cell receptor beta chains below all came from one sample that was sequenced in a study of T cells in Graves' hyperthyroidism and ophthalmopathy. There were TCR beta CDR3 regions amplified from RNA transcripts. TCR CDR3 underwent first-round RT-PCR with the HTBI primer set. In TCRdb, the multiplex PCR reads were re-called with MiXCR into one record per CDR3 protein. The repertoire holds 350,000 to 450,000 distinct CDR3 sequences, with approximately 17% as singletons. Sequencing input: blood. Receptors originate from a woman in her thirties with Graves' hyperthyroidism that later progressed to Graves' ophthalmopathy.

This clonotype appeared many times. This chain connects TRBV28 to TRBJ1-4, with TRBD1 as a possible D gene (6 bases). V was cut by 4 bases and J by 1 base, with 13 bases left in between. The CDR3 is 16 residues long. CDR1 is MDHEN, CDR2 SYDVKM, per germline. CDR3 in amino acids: CASSSTGFLTNEKLFF. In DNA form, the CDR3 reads TGTGCCAGCAGTTCCACAGGGTTTTTAACTAATGAAAAACTGTTTTTT.

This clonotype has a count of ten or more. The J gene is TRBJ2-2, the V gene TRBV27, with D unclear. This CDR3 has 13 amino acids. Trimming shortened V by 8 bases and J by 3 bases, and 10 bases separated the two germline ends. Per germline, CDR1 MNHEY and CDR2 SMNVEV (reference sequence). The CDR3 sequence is CASYGLDTGELFF. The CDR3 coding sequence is TGTGCCAGCTATGGGTTGGACACCGGGGAGCTGTTTTTT.

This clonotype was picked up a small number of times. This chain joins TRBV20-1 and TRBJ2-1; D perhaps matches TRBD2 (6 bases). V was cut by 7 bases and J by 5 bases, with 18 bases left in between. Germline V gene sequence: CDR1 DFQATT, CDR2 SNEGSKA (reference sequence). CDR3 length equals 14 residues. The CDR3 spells CSGVWPGGNNEQFF. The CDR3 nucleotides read TGCAGTGGAGTGTGGCCCGGAGGGAACAATGAGCAGTTCTTC.

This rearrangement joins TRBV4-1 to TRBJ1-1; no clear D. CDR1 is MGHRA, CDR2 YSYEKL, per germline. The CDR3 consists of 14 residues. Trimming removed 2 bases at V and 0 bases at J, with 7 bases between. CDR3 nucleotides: TGCGCCAGCAGCCAAATTCAGATGAACACTGAAGCTTTCTTT. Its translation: CASSQIQMNTEAFF.

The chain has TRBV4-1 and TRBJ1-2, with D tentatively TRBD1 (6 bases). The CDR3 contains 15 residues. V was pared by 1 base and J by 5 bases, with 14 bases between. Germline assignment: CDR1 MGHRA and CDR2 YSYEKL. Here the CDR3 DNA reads TGCGCCAGCAGCCAAGGTGCAGGGGTGGGGTATGGCTACACCTTC. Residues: CASSQGAGVGYGYTF.

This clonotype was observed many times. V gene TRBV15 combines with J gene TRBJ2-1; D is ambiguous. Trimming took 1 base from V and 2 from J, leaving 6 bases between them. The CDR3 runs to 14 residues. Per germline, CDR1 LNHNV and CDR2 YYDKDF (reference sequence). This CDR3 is CATSRVGTYNEQFF. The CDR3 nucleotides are TGTGCCACCAGCAGAGTAGGGACCTACAATGAGCAGTTCTTC.

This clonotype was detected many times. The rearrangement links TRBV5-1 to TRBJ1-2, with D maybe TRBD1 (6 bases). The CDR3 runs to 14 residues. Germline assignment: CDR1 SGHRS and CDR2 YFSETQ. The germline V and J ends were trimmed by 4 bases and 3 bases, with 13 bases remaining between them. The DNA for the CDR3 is TGCGCCAGCAGCGGAAACAGGGAGGACTATGGCTACACCTTC. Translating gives CASSGNREDYGYTF.

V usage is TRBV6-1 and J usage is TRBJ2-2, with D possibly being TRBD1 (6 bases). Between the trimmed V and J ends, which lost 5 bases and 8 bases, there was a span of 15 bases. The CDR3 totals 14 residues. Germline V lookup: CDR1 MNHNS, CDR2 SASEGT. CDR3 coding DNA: TGTGCCAGCAGTAGACAGGTCCTTGGGGGGGAGCTGTTTTTT. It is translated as CASSRQVLGGELFF.

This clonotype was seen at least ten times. The CDR3 protein is CASSQESGTGSYEQYF. The CDR3 DNA reads TGTGCCAGCAGCCAAGAAAGCGGGACCGGTTCCTACGAGCAGTACTTC. The V gene is TRBV4-2, the J gene TRBJ2-7, with 7 bases aligning to TRBD2. Looked up from germline, CDR1 is LGHNA and CDR2 is YNFKEQ. Trimming at V came to 0 bases and at J to 1 base, leaving 6 bases not matched to a gene. CDR3 length: 16 amino acids.